The T cell receptor beta chain described here comes from a study of blood T cell repertoires in COVID-19. Study overall: In each case, the material was cDNA or gDNA derived from T cells, B-cell-depleted T cells, or PBMCs.

Trimming took off 2 bases at V and 4 bases at J, with 12 bases between the two ends. The CDR3 spans 15 residues. Germline V lookup: CDR1 LGHDT, CDR2 YNNKEL (reference sequence). Generated by immunoSEQ multiplex PCR, the TCRdb table keeps only in-frame clones and is missing some. The table includes 35,000 or so clones, approximately 90% detected once. The gene calls are TRBV3-1 (or the pseudogene TRBV3-2) and TRBJ1-5; D unresolved. Source material: peripheral blood. The receptor was derived from a human donor in a cohort sampled during active COVID-19. This CDR3 is CASSQSPGSNQPQHF. CDR3 coding DNA: TGTGCCAGCAGCCAAAGCCCCGGGTCGAATCAGCCCCAGCATTTT.